This T cell receptor beta chain originates from a study of blood T cell repertoires in COVID-19. Across the whole study: COVID-19 samples collected from the United States, Italy and Spain covered acute and convalescent phases.

The germline V gene encodes CDR1 SQVTM and CDR2 ANQGSEA. This CDR3 has 12 residues. V lost 3 bases, J lost 6 bases, and 10 bases lay in between. Residents of about two dozen US areas, aged roughly 18 to 89 years, made up the participants. Authors' methods: It was from reference gene primer amplification that nucleated cell counts were estimated. Method: immunoSEQ multiplex PCR; TCRdb's copy keeps in-frame clones and lacks some. The D gene and trimming were derived from the DNA, and the V and J assignments and clone size from that table. This table has 350,000 to 550,000 clones, 87% appearing once. This clonotype originated in a woman aged 18-30 years with acute COVID-19. Input material: PBMCs or T cells enriched from blood (not recorded which). This chain connects TRBV29-1 to TRBJ2-3; D is unresolved. The CDR3 region is CSVENPRDTQYF. The CDR3 DNA reads as TGCAGCGTTGAGAACCCTAGGGATACGCAGTATTTT.